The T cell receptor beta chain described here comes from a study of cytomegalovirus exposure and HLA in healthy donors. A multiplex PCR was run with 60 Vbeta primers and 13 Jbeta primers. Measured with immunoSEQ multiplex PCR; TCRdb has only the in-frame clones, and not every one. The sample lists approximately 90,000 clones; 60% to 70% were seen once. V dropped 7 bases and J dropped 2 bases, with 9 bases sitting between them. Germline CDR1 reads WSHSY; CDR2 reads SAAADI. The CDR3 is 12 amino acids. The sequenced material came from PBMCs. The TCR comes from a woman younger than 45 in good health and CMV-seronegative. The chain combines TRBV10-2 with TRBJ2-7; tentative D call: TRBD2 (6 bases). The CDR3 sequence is CASKAGPYEQYF. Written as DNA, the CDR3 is TGCGCCAGCAAGGCGGGACCCTACGAGCAGTACTTC.